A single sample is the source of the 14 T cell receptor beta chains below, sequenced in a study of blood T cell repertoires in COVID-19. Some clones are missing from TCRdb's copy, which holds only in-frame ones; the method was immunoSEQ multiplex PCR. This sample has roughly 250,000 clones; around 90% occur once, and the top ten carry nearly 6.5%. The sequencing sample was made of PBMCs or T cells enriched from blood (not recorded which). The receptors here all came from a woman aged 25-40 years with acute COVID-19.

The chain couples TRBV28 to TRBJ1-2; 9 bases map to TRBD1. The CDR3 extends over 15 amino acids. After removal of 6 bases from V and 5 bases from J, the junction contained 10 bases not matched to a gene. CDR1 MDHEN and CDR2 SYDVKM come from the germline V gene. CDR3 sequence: CASRATGGGIYGYTF. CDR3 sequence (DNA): TGTGCCAGCAGAGCCACAGGGGGCGGGATATATGGCTACACCTTC.

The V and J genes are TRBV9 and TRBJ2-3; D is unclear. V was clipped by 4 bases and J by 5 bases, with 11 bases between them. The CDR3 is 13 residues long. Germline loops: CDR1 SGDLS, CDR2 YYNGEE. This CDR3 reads CASSPPVRDTQYF. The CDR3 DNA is TGTGCCAGCAGCCCCCCGGTGAGAGATACGCAGTATTTT.

The chain's CDR3 is CASRKGVNTEAFF. The CDR3 DNA follows: TGCGCCAGCAGAAAGGGAGTTAACACTGAAGCTTTCTTT. The V gene is TRBV10-1, the J gene TRBJ1-1; D call uncertain. Germline-derived CDR1 and CDR2 are WNHNN and SYGVQD (reference sequence). Trimming took 6 bases from V and 2 from J, leaving 10 bases between them. The CDR3 has 13 amino acids.

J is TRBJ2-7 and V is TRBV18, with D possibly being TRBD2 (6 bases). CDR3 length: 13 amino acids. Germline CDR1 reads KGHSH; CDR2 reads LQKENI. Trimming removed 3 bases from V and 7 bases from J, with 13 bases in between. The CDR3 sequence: CASSPGLGMEQYF. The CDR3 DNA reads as TGTGCCAGCTCACCGGGACTCGGGATGGAGCAGTACTTC.

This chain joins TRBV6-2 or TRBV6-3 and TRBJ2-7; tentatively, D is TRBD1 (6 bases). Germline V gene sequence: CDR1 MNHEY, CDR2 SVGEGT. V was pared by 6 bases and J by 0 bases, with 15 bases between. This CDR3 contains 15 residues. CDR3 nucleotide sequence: TGTGCCAGCAGCTGGCCCAGGGGAAGCTCCTACGAGCAGTACTTC. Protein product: CASSWPRGSSYEQYF.

In DNA, the CDR3 is TGTGCCAGCAGCCCCGCAGGGGGGTCTAACTATGGCTACACCTTC. Encoded protein: CASSPAGGSNYGYTF. The chain joins TRBV7-9 to TRBJ1-2; 7 bases are a match to TRBD1. The CDR3 sequence is 15 residues long. V shed 5 bases, J shed 0 bases, and the junction held 6 bases outside the gene matches. Germline CDR1 SEHNR, CDR2 FQNEAQ (reference sequence). Filled out from reference TRBV7-9 and TRBJ1-2, the complete variable domain reads DTGVSQNPRHKITKRGQNVTFRCDPISEHNRLYWYRQTLGQGPEFLTYFQNEAQLEKSRLLSDRFSAERPKGSFSTLEIQRTEQGDSAMYLCASSPAGGSNYGYTFGSGTRLTVV.

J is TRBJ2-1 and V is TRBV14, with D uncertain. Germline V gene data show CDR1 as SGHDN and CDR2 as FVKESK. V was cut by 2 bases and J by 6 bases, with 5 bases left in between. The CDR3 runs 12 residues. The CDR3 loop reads CASSQQLNEQFF. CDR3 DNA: TGTGCCAGCAGCCAACAACTCAATGAGCAGTTCTTC.

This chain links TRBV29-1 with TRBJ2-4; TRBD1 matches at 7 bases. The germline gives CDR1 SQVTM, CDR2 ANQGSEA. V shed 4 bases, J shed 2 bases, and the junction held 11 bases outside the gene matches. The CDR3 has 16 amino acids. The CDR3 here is CSVAGTRDSSKNIQYF. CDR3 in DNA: TGCAGCGTTGCCGGTACCAGGGACAGCTCCAAAAACATTCAGTACTTC.

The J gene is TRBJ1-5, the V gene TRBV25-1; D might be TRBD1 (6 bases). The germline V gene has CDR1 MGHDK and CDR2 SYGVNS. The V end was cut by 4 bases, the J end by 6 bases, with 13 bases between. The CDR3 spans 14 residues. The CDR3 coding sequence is TGTGCCAGCAGTGGAACAGGGCTTGGTCAGCCCCAGCATTTT. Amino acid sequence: CASSGTGLGQPQHF.

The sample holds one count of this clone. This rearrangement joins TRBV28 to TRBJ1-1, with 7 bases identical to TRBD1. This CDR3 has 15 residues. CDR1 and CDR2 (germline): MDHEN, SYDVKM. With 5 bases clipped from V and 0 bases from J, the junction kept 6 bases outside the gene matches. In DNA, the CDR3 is TGTGCCAGCAGTCGCGCCGGGACAGTGAACACTGAAGCTTTCTTT. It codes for CASSRAGTVNTEAFF.

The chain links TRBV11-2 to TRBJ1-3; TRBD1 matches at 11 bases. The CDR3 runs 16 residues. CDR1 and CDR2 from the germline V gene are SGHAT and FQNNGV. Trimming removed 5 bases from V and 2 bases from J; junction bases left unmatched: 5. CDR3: CASSPGQGAAGNTIYF. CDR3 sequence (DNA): TGTGCCAGCAGCCCTGGACAGGGGGCTGCTGGAAACACCATATATTTT.

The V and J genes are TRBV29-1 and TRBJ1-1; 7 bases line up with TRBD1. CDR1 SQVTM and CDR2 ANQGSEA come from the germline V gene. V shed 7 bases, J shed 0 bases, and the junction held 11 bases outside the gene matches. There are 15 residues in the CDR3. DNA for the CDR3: TGCAGCGCAGTACTTACAGGGGATGTGAACACTGAAGCTTTCTTT. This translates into CSAVLTGDVNTEAFF.

The CDR3 here is CASSEAHILPETGAIGELFF. The CDR3 bases are TGTGCCAGCAGTGAAGCGCATATTCTACCGGAGACAGGGGCGATCGGGGAGCTGTTTTTT. The V call is TRBV2, the J call TRBJ2-2; TRBD1 agrees at 8 bases. Germline V gene lookup returns CDR1 SNHLY and CDR2 FYNNEI. There are 20 residues in the CDR3. Trimming took 0 bases from V and 7 from J; bases not matched to a gene: 19.

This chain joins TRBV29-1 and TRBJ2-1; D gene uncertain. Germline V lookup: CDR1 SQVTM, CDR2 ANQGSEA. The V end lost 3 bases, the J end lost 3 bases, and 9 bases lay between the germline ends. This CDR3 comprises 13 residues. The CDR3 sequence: CSVDFLFYNEQFF. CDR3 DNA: TGCAGCGTTGATTTTCTTTTCTACAATGAGCAGTTCTTC.